This T cell receptor (beta chain) came from a study of CD8+CD57+ T cells in acquired aplastic anemia. Study-wide context: Quantities of DNA derived from sorted CD4+ and CD8+ cells averaged around 3.2 ug. In CD4+ cells, healthy donors produced an average of approximately 9.9 million reads. Notes on the study in general: Both patients and controls carried the same twenty-nine CD8+ CDR3 sequences.

This clonotype was detected only a few times. The antigen is unknown. The study profiled TCR beta VDJ and CDR3 using genomic DNA as template. One entry per CDR3 protein results from TCRdb running MiXCR on the reads. The sample lists about 190,000 distinct CDR3 sequences, about half occurring once. V lost 0 bases, J lost 0 bases, and 17 bases lay in between. CDR3 size: 19 residues. CDR1 and CDR2 from the germline V gene are SGHNT and YENEEA. Sequences were obtained from sorted CD4+, CD8+, or CD8+CD57+ T cells (not recorded which) from PBMCs. V gene TRBV11-3 combines with J gene TRBJ2-2, with D possibly being TRBD2 (5 bases). This clonotype was sampled from a human donor in good health, serving as a control. The CDR3 DNA sequence: TGTGCCAGCAGCTTAGATCTCGGATTACTAGACTCGAACACCGGGGAGCTGTTTTTT. Its protein is CASSLDLGLLDSNTGELFF.